This section outlines one T cell receptor (beta chain) sequence together with its context. Its antigen is currently unknown. Looked up from germline, CDR1 is MNHEY and CDR2 is SVGAGI. This CDR3 spans 13 amino acids. Trimming left V 5 bases short and J 0 bases short, with 6 bases between. This sample is part of a study of cytomegalovirus exposure and HLA in healthy donors. 13 Jbeta primers and 60 Vbeta primers were used for the PCR. TCRdb's copy holds only in-frame clones and misses some; the assay was immunoSEQ multiplex PCR. The sample holds about 89,000 clones, 85% seen once. All the people who gave samples were healthy bone marrow donors. Study-level findings and limits: In a later analysis, TCR association rates varied by HLA locus: DRB1 most, HLA-C fewest. A link between a missense DCLRE1C variant and TCR beta V- and J-gene trimming emerged from a later analysis. In a later analysis, at a false discovery rate of 0.05, fewer than 20,000 TCR beta sequences were associated with HLA alleles.

This TCR came from a man in his forties in good health and CMV-seropositive. The chain recombines TRBV6-5 with TRBJ2-3; D remains ambiguous. The sample comprised PBMCs. The CDR3, as DNA: TGTGCCAGCAGTCGAGATAGCACAGATACGCAGTATTTT. This codes for CASSRDSTDTQYF.